The clone carrying this T cell receptor beta chain has ten or more counts. What it binds is not known. The CDR3 spans 12 residues. Trimming stripped 5 bases from V and 11 bases from J, with 14 bases between. Germline V gives CDR1 SNHLY, CDR2 FYNNEI. Unique molecular identifiers were in the cDNA, with template-switch universal primer binding. MiXCR was run by TCRdb on the 5' RACE reads, yielding one entry per CDR3 protein. This sample has approximately 590,000 distinct CDR3 sequences, with over 8.5% found just once. The sample is drawn from a study of identical twins. Study-wide results and caveats: Instead of following the same donors, the conclusions were based on cross-sectional statistical analysis. Models underpredicted monozygotic twin sharing of out-of-frame TCR alpha.

This sample also belongs to another study, concerning yellow fever vaccine responses in identical twins.

This chain joins TRBV2 and TRBJ2-3; D is unclear. The receptor's source is a woman between 18 and 30 years old in good health. What was sequenced was PBMCs. CDR3: CASSPRLRQQYF. Written as DNA, the CDR3 is TGTGCCAGCAGTCCGAGACTCCGCCAGCAGTATTTT.